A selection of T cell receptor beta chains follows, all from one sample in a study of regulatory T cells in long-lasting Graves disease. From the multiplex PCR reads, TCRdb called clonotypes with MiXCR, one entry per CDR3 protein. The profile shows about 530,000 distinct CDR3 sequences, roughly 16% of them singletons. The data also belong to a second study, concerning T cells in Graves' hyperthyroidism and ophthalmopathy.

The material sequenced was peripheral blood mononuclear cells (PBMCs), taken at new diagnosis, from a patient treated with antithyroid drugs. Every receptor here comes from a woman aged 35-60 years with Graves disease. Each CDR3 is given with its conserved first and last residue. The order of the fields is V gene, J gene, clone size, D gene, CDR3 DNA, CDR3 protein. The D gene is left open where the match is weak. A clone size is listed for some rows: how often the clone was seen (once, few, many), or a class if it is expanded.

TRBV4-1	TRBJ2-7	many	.	TGTGCCAGCAGCCGGGACGTAACCTACGAGCAGTACTTC	CASSRDVTYEQYF
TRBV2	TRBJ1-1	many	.	TGTGCCAGCAAAGAGGGGGGAGAAGCTTTCTTT	CASKEGGEAFF
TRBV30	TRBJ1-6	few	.	TGTGCCTGGACCACCGGGGACACCTATAATTCACCCCTCCACTTT	CAWTTGDTYNSPLHF
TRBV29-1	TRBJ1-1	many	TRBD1	TGCAGCGTTGAAGGGGGGGACAGGGGGTATTTGGCCACTGAAGCTTTCTTT	CSVEGGDRGYLATEAFF
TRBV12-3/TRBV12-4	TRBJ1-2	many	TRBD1	TGTGCCAGCAGCCCCCTTACAGGGGCTAACTATGGCTACACCTTC	CASSPLTGANYGYTF
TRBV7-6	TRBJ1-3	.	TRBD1	TGTGCCAGCAGCTCTACGCGGGACAGGGCTTTAAATATCTCTGGAAACACCATATATTTT	CASSSTRDRALNISGNTIYF
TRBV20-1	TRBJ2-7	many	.	TGCAGTGCTATACCCCCCGGGACACTGTTAGAGCAGTACTTC	CSAIPPGTLLEQYF
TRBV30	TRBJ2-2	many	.	TGTGCCTGGAGTCCAGGGACATCGAACACCGGGGAGCTGTTTTTT	CAWSPGTSNTGELFF
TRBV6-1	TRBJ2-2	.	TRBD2	TGTGCCAGCAGACGACTAGCGGGGGGGCCTGTCACCGGGGAGCTGTTTTTT	CASRRLAGGPVTGELFF
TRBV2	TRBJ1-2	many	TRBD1	TGTGCCAGCAGAATTATTCGGGACAGGGGGGCGCCCGACTATGGCTACACCTTC	CASRIIRDRGAPDYGYTF
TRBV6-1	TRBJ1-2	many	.	TGTGCCAGCAGACAGGGAGGCTACTATGGCTACACCTTC	CASRQGGYYGYTF
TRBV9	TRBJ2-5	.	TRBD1	TGTGCCAGCAGCGTAGGGGACAGCCGGCCGCAAGAGACCCAGTACTTC	CASSVGDSRPQETQYF
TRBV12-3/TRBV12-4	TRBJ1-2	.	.	TGTGCCAGCAGTCCCGGACAGACGGCCCATGGCTACACCTTC	CASSPGQTAHGYTF
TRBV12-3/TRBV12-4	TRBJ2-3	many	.	TGTGCCAGCAGTTTAGACCTGGGCGATACGCAGTATTTT	CASSLDLGDTQYF
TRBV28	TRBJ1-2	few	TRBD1	TGTGCCAGCAGTCCCGGGACAGGGATCGCTCTAGGAGGCTACACCTTC	CASSPGTGIALGGYTF
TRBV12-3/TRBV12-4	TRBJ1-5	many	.	TGTGCCAGCAGTTTATCTGGCCCTGGTGGAGGAAATCAGCCCCAGCATTTT	CASSLSGPGGGNQPQHF
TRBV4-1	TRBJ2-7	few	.	TGCGCCAGCAGCCCCCGGACGACTGGCTCCTACGAGCAGTACTTC	CASSPRTTGSYEQYF
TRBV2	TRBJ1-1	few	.	TGTGCCAGCAGGGACAGCCGGGGGACTGAAGCTTTCTTT	CASRDSRGTEAFF
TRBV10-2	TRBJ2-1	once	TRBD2	TGCGCCAGCAGGGGTTTGGGCAGCGGGGGGTTAAATGAGCAGTTCTTC	CASRGLGSGGLNEQFF
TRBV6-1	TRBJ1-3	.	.	TGTGCCAGCATAACAATGGACTCTGGAAACACCATATATTTT	CASITMDSGNTIYF
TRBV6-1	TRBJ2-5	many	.	TGTGCCAGCAGGGACAGTCAAGAGACCCAGTACTTC	CASRDSQETQYF
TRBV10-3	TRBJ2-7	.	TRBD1	TGTGCCATCAGTGATTGGGACAGGGTGTCCTACGAGCAGTACTTC	CAISDWDRVSYEQYF
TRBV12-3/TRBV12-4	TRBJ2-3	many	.	TGTGCCAGCAGTTTTGTGTTAACAGATACGCAGTATTTT	CASSFVLTDTQYF
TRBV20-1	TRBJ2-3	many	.	TGCAGTGCCCCGAGGGAGAGGGCAGATACGCAGTATTTT	CSAPRERADTQYF
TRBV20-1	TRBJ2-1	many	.	TGCAGTGCTAGAGATAGCGGGACAGGAAACAATGAGCAGTTCTTC	CSARDSGTGNNEQFF
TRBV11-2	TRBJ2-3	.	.	TGTGCCAGCAGCTCCAGTTTTTTCGAGGGCCTCACAGATACGCAGTATTTT	CASSSSFFEGLTDTQYF
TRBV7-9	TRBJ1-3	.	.	TGTGCCAGCACCTCTGGTGGGGCCTACTCTGGAAACACCATATATTTT	CASTSGGAYSGNTIYF
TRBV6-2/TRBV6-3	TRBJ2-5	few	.	TGTGCCAGCAGTTACTCGCCAAGCACGGGGGAGACCCAGTACTTC	CASSYSPSTGETQYF
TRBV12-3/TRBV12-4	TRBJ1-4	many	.	TGTGCCAGCAGTCACCCGGCGGCTACTAATGAAAAACTGTTTTTT	CASSHPAATNEKLFF
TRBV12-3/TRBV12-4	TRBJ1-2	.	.	TGTGCCAGCAGTGTAGAGGGACTCGGCTATGGCTACACCTTC	CASSVEGLGYGYTF
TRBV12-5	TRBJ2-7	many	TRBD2	TGTGCTAGTGGTTTGCTCCGCCAAAGCGGGGGGGCGTACGAGCAGTACTTC	CASGLLRQSGGAYEQYF
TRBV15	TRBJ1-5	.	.	TGTGCCACCAGCCAAACCTTTCAGGGGCGGTGGAGCAATCAGCCCCAGCATTTT	CATSQTFQGRWSNQPQHF
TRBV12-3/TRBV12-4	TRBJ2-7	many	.	TGTGCCAGCAGTCCCGTCAGGGCCGAGCAGTACTTC	CASSPVRAEQYF
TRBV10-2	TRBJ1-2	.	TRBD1	TGCGCCAGCAAACAGGGGGCCGCGTGGGGTGGCTACACCTTC	CASKQGAAWGGYTF
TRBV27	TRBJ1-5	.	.	TGTGCCAGCAGTCAACCCCTGCCCCAGCATTTT	CASSQPLPQHF
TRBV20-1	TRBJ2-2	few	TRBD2	TGCAGTGCTAGAGAGTATAGCGGGGGGGCGGACACCGGGGAGCTGTTTTTT	CSAREYSGGADTGELFF
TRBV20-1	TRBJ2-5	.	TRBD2	TGCAGTGCTACCGGGACTAGCGGGGCCCAAGAGACCCAGTACTTC	CSATGTSGAQETQYF
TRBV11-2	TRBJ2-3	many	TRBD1	TGTGCCAGCAGCATGCGACAGGGGACAGATACGCAGTATTTT	CASSMRQGTDTQYF
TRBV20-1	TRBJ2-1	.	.	TGCAGTGCTAGAGATCCGCGGACCAGCAATGAGCAGTTCTTC	CSARDPRTSNEQFF
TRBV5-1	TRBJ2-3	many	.	TGCGCCAGCAGCTCGGACCCGGGGAGAGATACGCAGTATTTT	CASSSDPGRDTQYF
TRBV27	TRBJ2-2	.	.	TGTGCCAGCAGTTGGACCGGCGTCCACACCGGGGAGCTGTTTTTT	CASSWTGVHTGELFF
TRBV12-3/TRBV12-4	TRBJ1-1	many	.	TGTGCCAGCAGTTTAAACAGGCGGAACACTGAAGCTTTCTTT	CASSLNRRNTEAFF
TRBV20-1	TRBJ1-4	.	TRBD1	TGCAGTGCTAGAGGACTTGGGACAGGGGGTGAAAAACTGTTTTTT	CSARGLGTGGEKLFF
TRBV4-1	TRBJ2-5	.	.	TGCGCCAGCAGCCTAGGACACTCCGGCCAAGAGACCCAGTACTTC	CASSLGHSGQETQYF
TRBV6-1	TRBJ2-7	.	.	TGTGCCAGCAGTGTGGAGGGCAGGGGGGCCTACGAGCAGTACTTC	CASSVEGRGAYEQYF
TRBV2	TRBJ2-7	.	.	TGTGCCAGCAGCCAAGATTGGGCTGCCTACGAGCAGTACTTC	CASSQDWAAYEQYF
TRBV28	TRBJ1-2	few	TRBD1	TGTGCCAGCACCAAACCGGGACAGGGGGCGTTCGGCTACACCTTC	CASTKPGQGAFGYTF
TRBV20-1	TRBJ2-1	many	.	TGCAGTGCTAGCACCTCGGGCTATGAGCAGTTCTTC	CSASTSGYEQFF
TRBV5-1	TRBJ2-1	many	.	TGCGCCAGCAGCTTAGTATCGGGGGCATCAGGGGAGCAGTTCTTC	CASSLVSGASGEQFF
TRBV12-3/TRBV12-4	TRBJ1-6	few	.	TGTGCCAGCACCTTAGGGAGTAATTCACCCCTCCACTTT	CASTLGSNSPLHF
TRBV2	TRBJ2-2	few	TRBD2	TGTGCCAGCAGTGAAGCGGTTAGCGGGGGGGCCTCAACCGGGGAGCTGTTTTTT	CASSEAVSGGASTGELFF
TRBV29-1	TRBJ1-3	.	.	TGCAGCGTGGACGGGAGTTTGTTTGGAAACACCATATATTTT	CSVDGSLFGNTIYF
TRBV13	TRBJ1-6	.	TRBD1	TGTGCCAGCAGCGAGCCGGGACAGGGGGGTGACTCACCCCTCCACTTT	CASSEPGQGGDSPLHF
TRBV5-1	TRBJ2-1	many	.	TGCGCCAGCAGCGATGGCGGGCGGGATGACAATGAGCAGTTCTTC	CASSDGGRDDNEQFF
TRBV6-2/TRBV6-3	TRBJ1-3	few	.	TGTGCCAGCAGTTCCTCGTGGGTCGGAAACACCATATATTTT	CASSSSWVGNTIYF
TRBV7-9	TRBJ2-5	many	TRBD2	TGTGCCAGCAGCTTAAGACTAGCGAGCACCGAGACCCAGTACTTC	CASSLRLASTETQYF